The rows below give T cell receptor beta chains drawn from one sample of a study of blood T cell repertoires in COVID-19. The table came from immunoSEQ multiplex PCR; TCRdb's copy has only in-frame clones and leaves some out. The data show 70,000 to 100,000 clones, 55% to 80% seen once. The sample comprised peripheral blood. The source is a woman in her sixties or seventies in a cohort sampled during active or convalescent COVID-19. Both conserved end residues are part of each CDR3. D genes are given only for firm matches. Not every row has a clone size; where given, it reads once, few, many or a size class.

NA	TRBV24-1	TRBJ2-5	TRBD1	TGTGCCACCAGGGGTCAGGGGGCAGAGACCCAGTACTTC	CATRGQGAETQYF
once	TRBV18	TRBJ1-2	NA	TGTGCCAGCTCACGGACCGAGCGGGGGGCTGTCTATGGCTACACCTTC	CASSRTERGAVYGYTF
NA	TRBV7-9	TRBJ1-4	NA	TGTGCCAGCAGCTCCTGGCGGGGAACTAATGAAAAACTGTTTTTT	CASSSWRGTNEKLFF
NA	TRBV27	TRBJ1-1	TRBD1	TGTGCCAGCAGGAGGACAGGGGGCCGGGCTGAAGCTTTCTTT	CASRRTGGRAEAFF
NA	TRBV11-1	TRBJ2-5	NA	TGTGCCAGCAGCCTGAGACAGCAAGAGACCCAGTACTTC	CASSLRQQETQYF
once	TRBV9	TRBJ2-3	TRBD1	TGTGCCAGCAGCGAAACCGGGACAGGGGTCTATACGCAGTATTTT	CASSETGTGVYTQYF
NA	TRBV5-6	TRBJ1-3	NA	TGTGCCAGCAGCATGGACTCACTCTCTGGAAACACCATATATTTT	CASSMDSLSGNTIYF
NA	TRBV27	TRBJ1-6	NA	TGTGCCAGCAGTTTACAGGGTTCACCCCTCCACTTT	CASSLQGSPLHF
NA	TRBV19	TRBJ2-3	NA	TGTGCCAGTAGTACCCGGACAACTAGCACAGATACGCAGTATTTT	CASSTRTTSTDTQYF
few	TRBV5-1	TRBJ1-2	TRBD1	TGCGCCAGCAGCAGGACAGGGGGCTTTCAACATGGCTACACCTTC	CASSRTGGFQHGYTF
NA	TRBV3-1/TRBV3-2	TRBJ1-2	TRBD1	TGTGCCAGCAGCCGGGGACAGAACTATGGCTACACCTTC	CASSRGQNYGYTF
NA	TRBV29-1	TRBJ2-7	TRBD1	TGCAGCGTTGATGGGACAGGGACGGGCGAGCAGTACTTC	CSVDGTGTGEQYF
NA	TRBV6-5	TRBJ2-5	NA	TGTGCCAGCAGTTCGCAGGGTTCGGGAGAGACCCAGTACTTC	CASSSQGSGETQYF
few	TRBV30	TRBJ1-1	TRBD1	TGTGCCTGGGCTAGACAGGGCACTGAAGCTTTCTTT	CAWARQGTEAFF
NA	TRBV5-1	TRBJ2-1	TRBD2	TGCGCCAGCAGCTTGGGGCTAGCGGGGGGTAGATACAATGAGCAGTTCTTC	CASSLGLAGGRYNEQFF
NA	TRBV7-9	TRBJ1-2	TRBD1	TGTGCCAGCATTCGAGACAGGGGGCAGGGCTACACCTTC	CASIRDRGQGYTF
NA	TRBV5-1	TRBJ1-5	TRBD1	TGCGCCAGCAGCGTGACAGGGTATAGCAATCAGCCCCAGCATTTT	CASSVTGYSNQPQHF
NA	TRBV7-2	TRBJ2-7	TRBD2	TGTGCCAGCAGCTTACCTACTAGCGGGGGGCCTAGCTCCTACGAGCAGTACTTC	CASSLPTSGGPSSYEQYF
once	TRBV5-5	TRBJ2-4	NA	TGTGCCAGCAGCTTGGTAGCCTCCTTCGTAAACATTCAGTACTTC	CASSLVASFVNIQYF
NA	TRBV5-8	TRBJ1-5	TRBD1	TGTGCCAGCACTCAGACAGGGTACGGCAATCAGCCCCAGCATTTT	CASTQTGYGNQPQHF
few	TRBV2	TRBJ1-5	TRBD1	TGTGCCAGCAGTGCGGACAGGGTAATTAGCAATCAGCCCCAGCATTTT	CASSADRVISNQPQHF
NA	TRBV6-5	TRBJ2-7	TRBD2	TGTGCCAGCAGTTACCTAATAGGGACTAGCGGACACGAGCAGTACTTC	CASSYLIGTSGHEQYF
NA	TRBV7-6	TRBJ2-7	NA	TGTGCCAGCAGCTTAACCTCGGGATTAGTGGGCGAGCAGTACTTC	CASSLTSGLVGEQYF
NA	TRBV7-2	TRBJ2-5	TRBD2	TGTGCCAGCAGCTCAACCGGGACTAGCGTCGGGACCCAGTACTTC	CASSSTGTSVGTQYF
NA	TRBV10-2	TRBJ1-2	NA	TGCGCCAGCAGCCTTTCAGTCGACTATGGCTACACCTTC	CASSLSVDYGYTF
NA	TRBV25-1	TRBJ1-2	TRBD1	TGTGCCAGCGCCCCCTCGGACAGGGGGTTTGGGCATGGCTACACCTTC	CASAPSDRGFGHGYTF
once	TRBV6-4	TRBJ1-2	NA	TGTGCCAGCAGTGAAAAGCTTAACTATGGCTACACCTTC	CASSEKLNYGYTF
few	TRBV2	TRBJ1-2	TRBD1	TGTGCCAGCGACCGGGACAGGGGGCTCTATGGCTACACCTTC	CASDRDRGLYGYTF
NA	TRBV14	TRBJ2-5	TRBD2	TGTGCCAGCAGCCAAGATCGGGAGGAGGGGACCGAGACCCAGTACTTC	CASSQDREEGTETQYF
once	TRBV6-5	TRBJ1-6	NA	TGTGCCAGCAGCCACCCGGAGGGAGGGTCACCCCTCCACTTT	CASSHPEGGSPLHF
NA	TRBV27	TRBJ2-7	NA	TGTGCCAGCAGTTCGGGACGGACTACCTACGAGCAGTACTTC	CASSSGRTTYEQYF
NA	TRBV19	TRBJ1-2	TRBD1	TGTGCCATATCTCCAGGACAGGGGGCGCTTCGTGGCTACACCTTC	CAISPGQGALRGYTF
NA	TRBV7-2	TRBJ2-3	TRBD1	TGTGCCTGCTTAAAGACAGGGCGTGCAGATACGCAGTATTTT	CACLKTGRADTQYF
NA	TRBV9	TRBJ2-1	NA	TGTGCCAGCAGCGGACTGTCGGTTGGTTACAATGAGCAGTTCTTC	CASSGLSVGYNEQFF
NA	TRBV7-8	TRBJ2-1	NA	TGTGCCAGCAGCCTCTCCAATGAGCAGTTCTTC	CASSLSNEQFF
NA	TRBV7-2	TRBJ1-3	NA	TGTGCCAGCAGCTTAAGTCCAGGGGCTGGAAACACCATATATTTT	CASSLSPGAGNTIYF
NA	TRBV30	TRBJ2-1	TRBD2	TGTGCCTGGAGTGTCAGACTAGCGGGGGTTCCTAGCTCCTACAATGAGCAGTTCTTC	CAWSVRLAGVPSSYNEQFF
NA	TRBV6-6	TRBJ2-1	TRBD1	TGTGCCAACACCTTAGGGATCCGGGACAGGGCGATACGGGCTTTCTTC	CANTLGIRDRAIRAFF
NA	TRBV11-3	TRBJ2-1	TRBD2	TGTGCCAGCAGCGCGAGACTAGCGGGGGACTACAATGAGCAGTTCTTC	CASSARLAGDYNEQFF
NA	TRBV6-6	TRBJ1-1	NA	TGTGCCAGCAGCCGAAGTCCGAGCACTGAAGCTTTCTTT	CASSRSPSTEAFF
NA	TRBV12-5	TRBJ2-2	TRBD1	TGTGCTAGTGGCCTCCGACAGGGGAACACCGGGGAGCTGTTTTTT	CASGLRQGNTGELFF